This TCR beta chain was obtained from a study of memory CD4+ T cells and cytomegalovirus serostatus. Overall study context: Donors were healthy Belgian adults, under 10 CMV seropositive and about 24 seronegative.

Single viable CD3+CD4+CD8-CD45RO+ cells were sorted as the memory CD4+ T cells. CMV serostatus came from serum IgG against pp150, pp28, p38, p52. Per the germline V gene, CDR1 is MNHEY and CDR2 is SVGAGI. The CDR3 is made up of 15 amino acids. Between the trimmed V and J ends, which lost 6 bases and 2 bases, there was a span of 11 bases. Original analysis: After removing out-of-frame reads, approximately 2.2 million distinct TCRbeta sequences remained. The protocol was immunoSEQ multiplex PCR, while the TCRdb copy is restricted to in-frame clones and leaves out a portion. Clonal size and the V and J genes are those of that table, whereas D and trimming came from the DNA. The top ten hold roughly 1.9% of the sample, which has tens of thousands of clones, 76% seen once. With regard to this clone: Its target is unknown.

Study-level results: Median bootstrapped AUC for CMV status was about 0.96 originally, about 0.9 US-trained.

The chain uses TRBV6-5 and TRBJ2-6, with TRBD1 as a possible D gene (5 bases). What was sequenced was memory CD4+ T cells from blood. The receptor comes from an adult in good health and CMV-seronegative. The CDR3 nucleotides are TGTGCCAGCAGGGCAGGGCTGACTGGGGCCAACGTCCTGACTTTC. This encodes CASRAGLTGANVLTF.